The 28 T cell receptor beta chains below were found in one sample sequenced in a study of blood T cell repertoires in COVID-19. Clones were read by immunoSEQ multiplex PCR, and TCRdb kept only the in-frame ones, dropping some. This sample has over 200,000 clones, with 80% to 90% found just once. The sample consisted of peripheral blood. The receptors come from an older man with acute or convalescent COVID-19.

This clone was counted a single time. The chain recombines TRBV11-2 with TRBJ2-1, with a tentative D call TRBD1 (6 bases). The CDR3 has 15 amino acids. The V end lost 1 base, the J end lost 3 bases, and 10 bases lay between the germline ends. The germline V gene has CDR1 SGHAT and CDR2 FQNNGV. CDR3 nucleotides: TGTGCCAGCAGCTTAGGCGTACAGGGCTACAATGAGCAGTTCTTC. Residues: CASSLGVQGYNEQFF.

The chain has TRBV19 and TRBJ2-2, with TRBD2 identical over 8 bases. In germline, CDR1 is LNHDA, CDR2 SQIVND (reference sequence). This CDR3 comprises 18 residues. V shed 5 bases and J 4 bases; nucleotides not matched to a gene: 15. The CDR3 is CASSPPGGLAGGTGELFF. CDR3 coding DNA: TGTGCCAGTAGTCCCCCAGGTGGGCTAGCGGGTGGCACCGGGGAGCTGTTTTTT. Combining the CDR3 with reference TRBV19 and TRBJ2-2 gives the whole variable domain DGGITQSPKYLFRKEGQNVTLSCEQNLNHDAMYWYRQDPGQGLRLIYYSQIVNDFQKGDIAEGYSVSREKKESFPLTVTSAQKNPTAFYLCASSPPGGLAGGTGELFFGEGSRLTVL.

V usage is TRBV5-4 and J usage is TRBJ2-7; 7 bases align to TRBD1. The CDR3 runs to 14 residues. Trimming at V came to 3 bases and at J to 2 bases, leaving 5 bases not matched to a gene. The germline CDR1 and CDR2 sequences are SGHNT and YYREEE (reference sequence). DNA for the CDR3: TGTGCCAGCAGCTCCCGGGACAGCCCCTACGAGCAGTACTTC. This encodes CASSSRDSPYEQYF. Together with reference TRBV5-4 and TRBJ2-7, the CDR3 gives the full variable domain: ETGVTQSPTHLIKTRGQQVTLRCSSQSGHNTVSWYQQALGQGPQFIFQYYREEENGRGNFPPRFSGLQFPNYSSELNVNALELDDSALYLCASSSRDSPYEQYFGPGTRLTVT.

The rearrangement uses TRBV5-1 and TRBJ1-4; tentatively, D is TRBD1 (6 bases). V lost 2 bases to trimming and J lost 5 bases, with 10 bases between them. This CDR3 has 14 amino acids. CDR1 and CDR2 (germline): SGHRS, YFSETQ. The CDR3 loop is CASSFGRGNEKLFF. The CDR3 region has the DNA TGCGCCAGCAGCTTTGGTAGGGGGAATGAAAAACTGTTTTTT.

V is TRBV6-4 and J is TRBJ2-1, with 8 nucleotides matching TRBD2. This CDR3 spans 15 amino acids. V was clipped by 5 bases and J by 7 bases; unmatched bases: 10. The germline V gene encodes CDR1 MRHNA and CDR2 SNTAGT. CDR3: CASSPLVAGQNEQFF. The CDR3, as DNA: TGTGCCAGCAGTCCCCTAGTAGCGGGACAAAATGAGCAGTTCTTC.

The V gene is TRBV3-1 (or the pseudogene TRBV3-2), the J gene TRBJ1-5; 7 nucleotides match TRBD1. The CDR3 length is 14 residues. V shed 6 bases, J shed 7 bases, and the junction held 9 bases outside the gene matches. The germline V gene has CDR1 LGHDT and CDR2 YNNKEL (reference sequence). The CDR3 DNA follows: TGTGCCAGCAGGCAAACAGGGGAGGACCAGCCCCAGCATTTT. Translating it yields CASRQTGEDQPQHF.

The rearrangement uses TRBV5-1 and TRBJ1-1, with D tentatively TRBD1 (5 bases). The CDR3 loop spans 14 amino acids. The germline CDR1 and CDR2 sequences are SGHRS and YFSETQ. The germline V and J ends were trimmed by 0 bases and 6 bases, with 12 bases remaining between them. The CDR3, as DNA: TGCGCCAGCAGCTTGGTTGGGGGGGTCTCTGAAGCTTTCTTT. This codes for CASSLVGGVSEAFF.

The J gene is TRBJ2-5, the V gene TRBV7-2, with TRBD2 identical over 11 bases. Germline V CDR1 and CDR2: SGHTA, FQGNSA. The CDR3 is 16 amino acids. V lost 5 bases to trimming and J lost 4 bases; unmatched junction nucleotides: 9. CDR3 DNA: TGTGCCAGCAGCGGGGCGGGGACTAGCGGTGGAGAGACCCAGTACTTC. Translation: CASSGAGTSGGETQYF.

The chain combines TRBV6-2 or TRBV6-3 with TRBJ2-2, with a possible D match to TRBD1 (5 bases). CDR3 length: 16 amino acids. Germline V gene sequence: CDR1 MNHEY, CDR2 SVGEGT. V lost 3 bases and J 6 bases, leaving 17 bases between the germline ends. The CDR3 region is CASSYSFQGTSGELFF. The CDR3 DNA reads as TGTGCCAGCAGTTATAGCTTCCAGGGTACGTCCGGGGAGCTGTTTTTT.

In DNA, the CDR3 is TGTGCCAGCAAAGGGGCGGCACCCCTCCACTTT. This encodes CASKGAAPLHF. This chain joins TRBV28 and TRBJ1-6, with TRBD1 as a possible D gene (5 bases). From germline, CDR1 is MDHEN and CDR2 SYDVKM. V was cut by 7 bases and J by 11 bases, with 9 bases left in between. The CDR3 runs to 11 residues.

V gene TRBV11-1 combines with J gene TRBJ2-5, with D possibly TRBD2 on 6 matching bases. Between the trimmed V and J ends, which lost 4 bases and 2 bases, there was a span of 8 bases. This CDR3 region has 13 residues. CDR1 and CDR2 (germline): SGHAT, FQDESV (reference sequence). This CDR3 is CASSSGLQETQYF. The CDR3, as DNA: TGTGCCAGCAGCTCGGGACTGCAAGAGACCCAGTACTTC.

This chain connects TRBV7-9 to TRBJ1-5, with TRBD1 identical over 7 bases. CDR1 is SEHNR and CDR2 is FQNEAQ in the germline V gene (reference sequence). V shed 2 bases, J shed 6 bases, and the junction held 4 bases outside the gene matches. This CDR3 is built from 14 residues. The CDR3 DNA sequence: TGTGCCAGCAGCTTACAGGGGGATAGTCAGCCCCAGCATTTT. This encodes CASSLQGDSQPQHF.

With respect to this clone: At the DNA level, this CDR3 is encoded by other sequences in the same sample as well. The genes are TRBV5-1 and TRBJ2-5, with 9 positions matching TRBD1. Trimming removed 2 bases from V and 5 bases from J; junction bases left unmatched: 7. The CDR3 is made up of 15 amino acids. In germline, CDR1 is SGHRS, CDR2 YFSETQ. CDR3 amino acids: CASSFYGTGQETQYF. CDR3 nucleotides: TGCGCCAGCAGCTTTTACGGGACAGGGCAGGAGACCCAGTACTTC. Full variable domain (remainder filled in from reference TRBV5-1 and TRBJ2-5): KAGVTQTPRYLIKTRGQQVTLSCSPISGHRSVSWYQQTPGQGLQFLFEYFSETQRNKGNFPGRFSGRQFSNSRSEMNVSTLELGDSALYLCASSFYGTGQETQYFGPGTRLLVL.

The table lists this clone with many counts. The rearrangement links TRBV24-1 to TRBJ2-7; a weak D match, TRBD1 (6 bases). Germline V CDR1 and CDR2: KGHDR, SFDVKD. Trimming took off 10 bases at V and 2 bases at J, with 14 bases between the two ends. The CDR3 is made up of 13 amino acids. In DNA, the CDR3 is TGTGCCACTGGACCCCAGGGGACCTACGAGCAGTACTTC. Translating gives CATGPQGTYEQYF.

This rearrangement joins TRBV11-3 to TRBJ2-7; 7 nucleotides match TRBD1. CDR3 length equals 16 residues. Per the germline V gene, CDR1 is SGHNT and CDR2 is YENEEA. The ends lost 6 bases at V and 2 bases at J; junction bases unmatched: 13. CDR3 sequence reads: CASSSPRQGETYEQYF. In nucleotides, the CDR3 is TGTGCCAGCAGTTCTCCTAGACAGGGAGAAACCTACGAGCAGTACTTC.

This clone came up once. The rearrangement joins TRBV27 to TRBJ2-7; 12 positions agree with TRBD2. The J segment lost 5 bases and the V segment lost 2 bases, leaving 10 bases of the junction unmatched. CDR3 size: 17 residues. The germline CDR1 and CDR2 sequences are MNHEY and SMNVEV (reference sequence). The CDR3 DNA reads TGTGCCAGCAGTTTAATCCTAGCGGGAGGGCGGGTCAACGAGCAGTACTTC. Translating gives CASSLILAGGRVNEQYF.

The chain joins TRBV27 to TRBJ2-1; 8 positions agree with TRBD2. The CDR3 is 15 amino acids. The junction had 2 bases not matched to a gene; V was cut back by 0 bases and J by 4 bases. The germline CDR1 and CDR2 sequences are MNHEY and SMNVEV (reference sequence). The CDR3 sequence is CASSLSSGAYNEQFF. CDR3 DNA sequence: TGTGCCAGCAGTTTATCTAGCGGGGCTTACAATGAGCAGTTCTTC.

In regard to this clone: Other DNA sequences in the sample encode the same CDR3. The rearrangement uses TRBV18 and TRBJ2-7, with a weak D call TRBD1 (6 bases). CDR1 KGHSH and CDR2 LQKENI come from the germline V gene. This CDR3 is built from 13 residues. Trimming took off 2 bases at V and 3 bases at J, with 8 bases between the two ends. Here the CDR3 reads CASSPGGGYEQYF. In DNA form, the CDR3 reads TGTGCCAGCTCACCAGGGGGCGGCTACGAGCAGTACTTC.

The chain carries TRBV5-1 and TRBJ1-3; D is undetermined. The CDR3 has 16 amino acids. Germline-derived CDR1 and CDR2 are SGHRS and YFSETQ. V was trimmed by 0 bases and J by 0 bases, leaving 10 bases between them. The CDR3 region has the DNA TGCGCCAGCAGCTTGGCCGGGAGGGTCTCTGGAAACACCATATATTTT. Encoded protein: CASSLAGRVSGNTIYF.

The chain is built from TRBV7-2 and TRBJ1-2; TRBD1 matches at 10 bases. The CDR3 spans 16 residues. V was pared by 5 bases and J by 5 bases, with 11 bases of the junction left unmatched. Germline lookup yields CDR1 SGHTA and CDR2 FQGNSA. This CDR3 reads CASSTRQGATAYGYTF. The CDR3 bases are TGTGCCAGCAGCACTAGACAGGGGGCGACGGCTTATGGCTACACCTTC.

This clone was counted a few times. The rearrangement joins TRBV25-1 to TRBJ1-1, with D possibly being TRBD1 (6 bases). V was pared by 4 bases and J by 5 bases, with 14 bases between. The length of the CDR3 is 14 residues. CDR1 MGHDK and CDR2 SYGVNS come from the germline V gene. The CDR3 DNA reads as TGTGCCAGCAGTGGTCACAGGGAGTGGACTGAAGCTTTCTTT. This encodes CASSGHREWTEAFF. Full variable domain (missing parts from reference TRBV25-1 and TRBJ1-1): EADIYQTPRYLVIGTGKKITLECSQTMGHDKMYWYQQDPGMELHLIHYSYGVNSTEKGDLSSESTVSRIRTEHFPLTLESARPSHTSQYLCASSGHREWTEAFFGQGTRLTVV.

This clone came up a few times. The chain couples TRBV5-6 to TRBJ2-7, with 7 nucleotides matching TRBD2. CDR1 is SGHDT, CDR2 YYEEEE, per germline. This CDR3 comprises 15 residues. With V trimmed by 1 base and J by 3 bases, 7 bases remained unmatched. CDR3 region: CASSLSPSGVYEQYF. For the CDR3, the DNA is TGTGCCAGCAGCTTGTCGCCTAGCGGCGTCTACGAGCAGTACTTC.

Turning to this clone: The identical CDR3 is also encoded by other nucleotide sequences in the sample. CDR3 nucleotides: TGTGCCAGCAGTTTCGCGGGAACTAATGAAAAACTGTTTTTT. It yields the protein CASSFAGTNEKLFF. The rearrangement links TRBV27 to TRBJ1-4; D unclear. Trimming cost V 3 bases and J 1 base, with 6 bases left between them. The CDR3 sequence is 14 residues long. Looked up from germline, CDR1 is MNHEY and CDR2 is SMNVEV (reference sequence).

The chain links TRBV19 to TRBJ2-3, with D unclear. Germline-derived CDR1 and CDR2 are LNHDA and SQIVND (reference sequence). V lost 3 bases, J lost 5 bases, and 18 bases lay in between. The CDR3 covers 16 residues. The CDR3, as DNA: TGTGCCAGTAGTATTGGAGCTTCTGGTACACTAGATACGCAGTATTTT. It translates to CASSIGASGTLDTQYF.

The rearrangement uses TRBV28 and TRBJ1-5, with D uncertain. The CDR3 is 15 residues long. Germline loops: CDR1 MDHEN, CDR2 SYDVKM. With 6 bases removed from V and 7 bases from J, the gap between germline ends came to 19 bases. This CDR3 is CASRTVVRGKQPQHF. In nucleotides, the CDR3 is TGTGCCAGCAGAACAGTGGTACGTGGTAAACAGCCCCAGCATTTT.

The chain links TRBV10-3 to TRBJ2-5; a weak D match, TRBD2 (6 bases). This CDR3 region has 15 residues. CDR1 is ENHRY and CDR2 is SYGVKD in the germline V gene. The V and J ends lost 6 bases and 4 bases respectively, with 18 bases between them. The DNA for the CDR3 is TGTGCCATCAGCCCGGGGCCGGGGGAGGCAGAGACCCAGTACTTC. This encodes CAISPGPGEAETQYF.

This rearrangement joins TRBV6-5 to TRBJ2-7; maybe TRBD2 (5 bases). This CDR3 is built from 15 residues. Trimming stripped 5 bases from V and 2 bases from J, with 16 bases between. From germline, CDR1 is MNHEY and CDR2 SVGAGI. CDR3 DNA sequence: TGTGCCAGCAGTCCGGGGTGGCCTCCAACCTACGAGCAGTACTTC. Translating gives CASSPGWPPTYEQYF.

This clone was picked up a small number of times. This rearrangement joins TRBV30 to TRBJ1-1, with D perhaps TRBD1 (6 bases). Trimming shortened V by 6 bases and J by 4 bases, and 12 bases separated the two germline ends. Germline CDR1 and CDR2: GTSNPN and SVGIG (reference sequence). The CDR3 totals 12 residues. CDR3 protein: CACNRVGTEAFF. CDR3 DNA sequence: TGTGCCTGTAACAGGGTAGGCACTGAAGCTTTCTTT.